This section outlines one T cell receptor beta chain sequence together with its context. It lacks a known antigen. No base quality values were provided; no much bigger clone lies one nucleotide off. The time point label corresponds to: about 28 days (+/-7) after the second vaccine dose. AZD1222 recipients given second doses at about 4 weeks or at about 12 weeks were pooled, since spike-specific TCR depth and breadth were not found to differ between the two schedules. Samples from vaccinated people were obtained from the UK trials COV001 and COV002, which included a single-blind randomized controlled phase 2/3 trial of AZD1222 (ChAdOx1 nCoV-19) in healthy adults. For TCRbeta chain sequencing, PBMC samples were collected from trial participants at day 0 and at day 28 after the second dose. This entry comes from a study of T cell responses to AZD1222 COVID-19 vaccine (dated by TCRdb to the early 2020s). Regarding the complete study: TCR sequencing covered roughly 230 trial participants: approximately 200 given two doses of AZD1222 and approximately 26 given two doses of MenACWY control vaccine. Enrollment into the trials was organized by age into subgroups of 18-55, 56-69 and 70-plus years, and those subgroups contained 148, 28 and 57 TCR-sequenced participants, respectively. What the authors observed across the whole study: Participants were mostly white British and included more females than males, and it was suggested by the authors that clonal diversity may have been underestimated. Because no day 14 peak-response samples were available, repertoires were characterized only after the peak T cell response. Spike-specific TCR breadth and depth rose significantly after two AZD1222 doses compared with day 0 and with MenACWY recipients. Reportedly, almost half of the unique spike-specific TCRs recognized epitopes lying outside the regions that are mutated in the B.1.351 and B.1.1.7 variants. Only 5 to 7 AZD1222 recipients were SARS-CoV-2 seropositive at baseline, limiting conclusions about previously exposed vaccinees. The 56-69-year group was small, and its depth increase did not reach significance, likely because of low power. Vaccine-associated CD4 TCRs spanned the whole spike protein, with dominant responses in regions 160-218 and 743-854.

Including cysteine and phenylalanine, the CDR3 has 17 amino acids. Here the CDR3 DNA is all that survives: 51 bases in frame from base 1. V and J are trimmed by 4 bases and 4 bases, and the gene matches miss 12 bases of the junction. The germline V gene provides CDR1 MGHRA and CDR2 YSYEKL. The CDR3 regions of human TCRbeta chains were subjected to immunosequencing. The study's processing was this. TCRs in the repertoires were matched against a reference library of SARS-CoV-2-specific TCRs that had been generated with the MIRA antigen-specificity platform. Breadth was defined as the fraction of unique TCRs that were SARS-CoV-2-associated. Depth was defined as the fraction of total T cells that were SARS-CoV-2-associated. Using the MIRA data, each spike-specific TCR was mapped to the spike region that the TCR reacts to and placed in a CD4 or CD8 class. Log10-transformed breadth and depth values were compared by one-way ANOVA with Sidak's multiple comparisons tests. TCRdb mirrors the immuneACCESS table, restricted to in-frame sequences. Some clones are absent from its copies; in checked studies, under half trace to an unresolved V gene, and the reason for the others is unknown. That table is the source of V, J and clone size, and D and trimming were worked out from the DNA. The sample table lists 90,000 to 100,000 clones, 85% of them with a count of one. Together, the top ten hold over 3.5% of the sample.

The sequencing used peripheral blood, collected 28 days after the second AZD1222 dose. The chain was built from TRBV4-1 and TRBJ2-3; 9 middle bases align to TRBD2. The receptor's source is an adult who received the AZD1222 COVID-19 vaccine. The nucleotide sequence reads TGCGCCAGCAGCCCAAGGGGTGATGGCGGGGGGGCAGATACGCAGTATTTT. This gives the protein CASSPRGDGGGADTQYF.